This T cell receptor (beta chain) came from a study of human T cells and chemical hapten exposure. Study information: Alopecia areata, totalis or universalis affected patients, mainly female. Per-sample TCR yield variation was attributed mainly to small pooled library volume differences.

With regard to this clonotype: Antigen: not known.

The time point was: pre-sensitization, week 0. The treatment here: therapeutic diphenylcyclopropenone sensitization with weekly scalp DPC. Ahead of applying each patch test, blood was sampled. Each CDR3 protein is one row after TCRdb ran MiXCR on the RACE reads. The sample has around 380,000 distinct CDR3 sequences, 4.5% to 7% seen once; the top ten hold about 8.2%. This CDR3 has 15 residues. V lost 6 bases, J lost 2 bases, and 17 bases lay in between. In germline, CDR1 is SGDLS, CDR2 YYNGEE. Whole-study findings and limits: Because all patients had alopecia, their immune responses might differ from healthy ones.

This clonotype was obtained from a woman aged 18-29 years with alopecia areata. Some clones in this sample may be carry-over from other donors' samples. The source material was whole blood, sampled in connection with sensitization to the hapten diphenylcyclopropenone (DPC). The genes are TRBV9 and TRBJ2-5; weak D call: TRBD1 (6 bases). In DNA, the CDR3 is TGTGCCAGCACCCCAGGTGGGGGACAACAAGAGACCCAGTACTTC. Translation gives CASTPGGGQQETQYF.